This T cell receptor (beta chain) was found in a study of metastatic and nonmetastatic thyroid tumors. Turning to the study itself: Repertoire comparisons spanned blood and tumor or nodule tissue from malignant and benign thyroid patients.

Thyroid surgery was performed in patients who had received no treatment beforehand. Broader study findings: In blood and tumor, TCR beta diversity was reportedly significantly higher in malignant thyroid tumors than in benign nodules.

TCRdb re-analyzed the PCR reads through MiXCR. The profile shows some 55,000 clones, 20% of them singletons. The CDR3 length is 16 residues. V was cut by 7 bases and J by 1 base, with 19 bases left in between. Germline CDR1 MDHEN, CDR2 SYDVKM. This clone was counted many times. Its antigen is not identified. Sequencing was performed on blood. The source is a female donor with papillary thyroid cancer or a benign thyroid nodule (not recorded which). Some clones in this sample may be carry-over from other donors' samples. The rearrangement joins TRBV28 to TRBJ1-1; D is undetermined. CDR3 in amino acids: CASIGPIPNQNTEAFF. In DNA form, the CDR3 reads TGTGCCAGCATCGGACCGATCCCGAACCAGAACACTGAAGCTTTCTTT. The full variable domain, rest sourced from reference TRBV28 and TRBJ1-1, is DVKVTQSSRYLVKRTGEKVFLECVQDMDHENMFWYRQDPGLGLRLIYFSYDVKMKEKGDIPEGYSVSREKKERFSLILESASTNQTSMYLCASIGPIPNQNTEAFFGQGTRLTVV.